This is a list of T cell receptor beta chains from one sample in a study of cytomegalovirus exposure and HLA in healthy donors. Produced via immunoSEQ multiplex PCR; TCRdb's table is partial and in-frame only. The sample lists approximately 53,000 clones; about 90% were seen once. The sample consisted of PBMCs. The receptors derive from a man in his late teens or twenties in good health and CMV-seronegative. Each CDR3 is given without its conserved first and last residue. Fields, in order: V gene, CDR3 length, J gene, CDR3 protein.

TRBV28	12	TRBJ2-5	ASRVGTLQETQY
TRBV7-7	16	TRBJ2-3	ASSLEVAGATSTDTQY
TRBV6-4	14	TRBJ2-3	ASSDSGGGAPDTQY
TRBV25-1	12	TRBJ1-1	ATRGEGLNTEAF
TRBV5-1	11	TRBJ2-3	ASSLYGVDTQY
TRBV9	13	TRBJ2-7	ASSQDTGLADEQY
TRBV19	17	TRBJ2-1	ATQWGAGGTRSSYNEQF
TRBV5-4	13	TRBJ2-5	ASRAGLAGWETQY
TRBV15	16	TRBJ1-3	ATSRARVYRDSGNTIY
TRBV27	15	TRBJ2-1	ASSSSGLVKLFNEQF
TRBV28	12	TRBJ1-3	ASFGQGKGNTIY
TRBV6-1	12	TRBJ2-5	ASSGGSGHETQY
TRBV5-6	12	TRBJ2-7	ASSPGTGVYEQY
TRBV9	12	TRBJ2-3	ASSGTGFVNTQY
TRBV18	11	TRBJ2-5	ASSPPSGETQY
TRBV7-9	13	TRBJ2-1	ASSFGTGPYNEQF
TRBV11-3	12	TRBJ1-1	ASSSTGRNTEAF
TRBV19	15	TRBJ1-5	ASSISTGRKGNQPQH
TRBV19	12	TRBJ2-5	ATSRQGEQETQY
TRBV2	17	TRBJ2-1	ASSGAARGLPSSYNEQF
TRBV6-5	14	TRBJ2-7	ASSSQSGQVSYEQY
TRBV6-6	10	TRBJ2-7	ASSVRGYEQY
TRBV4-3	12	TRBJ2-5	ASSQDTGEETQY
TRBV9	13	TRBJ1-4	ASSAGDTLNEKLF
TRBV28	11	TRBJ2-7	ATRGGSAYEQY
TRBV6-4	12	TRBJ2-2	ASSVGESTGELF
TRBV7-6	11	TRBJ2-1	ASSLLGGTRQF
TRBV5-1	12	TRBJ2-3	ASTATGTTDTQY
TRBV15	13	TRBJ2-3	ATSRGQPSTDTQY
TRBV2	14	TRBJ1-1	ASSPGGKGVNTEAF
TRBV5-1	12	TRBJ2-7	ASSDPGSTYEQY
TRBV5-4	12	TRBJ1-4	ASSIDRGNEKLF
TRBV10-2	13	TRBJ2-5	ASSLWQRGQETQY
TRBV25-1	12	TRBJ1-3	ASSEAGSGNTIY
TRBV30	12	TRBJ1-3	AWSGQGDRNTIY
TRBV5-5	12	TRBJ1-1	ASSSGAGNTEAF
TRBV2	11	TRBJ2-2	ASSDALSGELF
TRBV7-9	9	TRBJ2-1	ASSLSGEQF
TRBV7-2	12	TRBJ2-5	ASSQLNRQETQY
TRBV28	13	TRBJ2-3	ASSFSAGEADTQY
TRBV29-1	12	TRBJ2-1	SVDRESSYNEQF
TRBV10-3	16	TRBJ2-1	AISESTAGGRAPNEQF
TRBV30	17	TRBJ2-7	AWSVSSPPQAGDTYEQY
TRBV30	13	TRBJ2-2	AWNMGGAWTGELF
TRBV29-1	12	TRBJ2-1	SVKRTGAKNEQF
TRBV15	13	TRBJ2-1	ATSRLGGRRNEQF
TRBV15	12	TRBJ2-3	ATSSSGITDTQY
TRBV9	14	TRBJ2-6	ASSADRGSGANVLT
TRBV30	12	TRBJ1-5	AWSVEGGGQPQH
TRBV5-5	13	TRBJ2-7	ASSLVGQSSYEQY
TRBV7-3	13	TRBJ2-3	ASSFSGSGTDTQY
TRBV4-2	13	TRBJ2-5	ASSQGPGYQETQY
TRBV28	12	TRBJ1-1	ASREDRANTEAF
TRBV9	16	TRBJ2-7	ASSVGTSGTYLTYEQY